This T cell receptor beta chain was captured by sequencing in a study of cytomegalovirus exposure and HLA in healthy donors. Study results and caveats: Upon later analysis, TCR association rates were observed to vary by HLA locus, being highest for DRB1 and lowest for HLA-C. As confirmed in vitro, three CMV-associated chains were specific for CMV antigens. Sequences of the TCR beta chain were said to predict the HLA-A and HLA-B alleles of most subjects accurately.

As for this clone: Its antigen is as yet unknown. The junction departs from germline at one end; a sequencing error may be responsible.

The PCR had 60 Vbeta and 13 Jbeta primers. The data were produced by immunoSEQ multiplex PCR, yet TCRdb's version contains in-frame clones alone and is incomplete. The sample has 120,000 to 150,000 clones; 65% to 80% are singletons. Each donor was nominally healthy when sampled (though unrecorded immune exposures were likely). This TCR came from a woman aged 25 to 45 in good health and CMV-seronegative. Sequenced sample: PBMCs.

CDR3 sequence: CASSLLGGDEKLFF. In nucleotides, the CDR3 is TGTGCCAGCAGCCTCTTGGGCGGGGATGAGAAACTGTTTTTT. The genes are TRBV7-9 and TRBJ1-4; no clear D gene. The CDR3 totals 14 residues. Germline loops: CDR1 SEHNR, CDR2 FQNEAQ (reference sequence).